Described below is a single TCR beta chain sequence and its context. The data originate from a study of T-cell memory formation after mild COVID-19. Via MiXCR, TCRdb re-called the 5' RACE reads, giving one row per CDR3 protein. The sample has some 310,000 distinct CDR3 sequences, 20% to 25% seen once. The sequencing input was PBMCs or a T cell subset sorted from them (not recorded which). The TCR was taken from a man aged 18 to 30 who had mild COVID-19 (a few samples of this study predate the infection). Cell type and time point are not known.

The CDR3 DNA sequence: TGCGCCAGCAGTGAAGGGTTCCTCACTGAAGCTTTCTTT. This gives the protein CASSEGFLTEAFF. This rearrangement joins TRBV10-2 to TRBJ1-1; no clear D gene. The V end lost 3 bases, the J end lost 4 bases, and 9 bases lay between the germline ends. The CDR3 contains 13 residues. From germline, CDR1 is WSHSY and CDR2 SAAADI.